Listed below are T cell receptor beta chains from one sample, sequenced in a study of blood T cell repertoires in COVID-19. Sequencing used immunoSEQ multiplex PCR; TCRdb keeps in-frame clones, though not all of them. The table records some 260,000 clones, approximately 90% of them present only once. The sequencing input was PBMCs or T cells enriched from blood (not recorded which). All receptors come from a man aged 35 to 55 who had recovered from COVID-19. CDR3s include the opening cysteine and the closing phenylalanine or tryptophan. The order of the fields is clone size, V gene, J gene, D gene, CDR3 protein, CDR3 DNA. A D gene is named only where the DNA matches it firmly. Clone size is given for some rows only: seen once, a few or many times, or a class if the clone is expanded.

>.|TRBV7-3|TRBJ2-5|TRBD1
CASSPGTGVPAQETQYF
TGTGCCAGCAGCCCCGGGACAGGGGTACCAGCCCAAGAGACCCAGTACTTC
>.|TRBV19|TRBJ2-3|TRBD1
CASQTGWSTDTQYF
TGTGCCAGCCAGACAGGGTGGAGCACAGATACGCAGTATTTT
>.|TRBV5-1|TRBJ1-1|.
CASSLGWRTEAFF
TGCGCCAGCAGCCTAGGGTGGAGGACTGAAGCTTTCTTT
>once|TRBV11-3|TRBJ2-7|.
CASSASYEQYF
TGTGCCAGCAGCGCGTCCTACGAGCAGTACTTC
>.|TRBV5-3|TRBJ2-7|.
CARSPIPPLARSTYEQYF
TGTGCCAGAAGCCCCATCCCACCTCTAGCAAGATCCACCTACGAGCAGTACTTC
>.|TRBV7-3|TRBJ1-2|.
CASSLTGFGYTF
TGTGCCAGCAGCTTAACCGGGTTTGGCTACACCTTC
>.|TRBV7-9|TRBJ2-1|.
CASSLVSDNEQFF
TGTGCCAGCAGCTTAGTGTCAGACAATGAGCAGTTCTTC
>.|TRBV15|TRBJ2-5|TRBD2
CATSRAGEETQYF
TGTGCCACCAGCCGTGCGGGGGAAGAGACCCAGTACTTC
>.|TRBV7-3|TRBJ2-3|TRBD2
CASSPGTSGRRSTDTQYF
TGTGCCAGCAGCCCCGGGACTAGCGGGAGACGGAGCACAGATACGCAGTATTTT
>.|TRBV7-9|TRBJ1-4|.
CASSSSSGDLGRTNEKLFF
TGTGCCAGCAGCTCCTCATCGGGGGATCTGGGGAGAACTAATGAAAAACTGTTTTTT
>.|TRBV6-5|TRBJ1-6|.
CASSYRSSPLHF
TGTGCCAGCAGTTACAGGAGTTCACCCCTCCACTTT
>.|TRBV5-1|TRBJ2-1|TRBD1
CASSLAPGGSINEQFF
TGCGCCAGCAGCTTGGCCCCAGGGGGCAGTATCAATGAGCAGTTCTTC
>few|TRBV27|TRBJ1-5|TRBD1
CASSSSTGVHQPQHF
TGTGCCAGCAGTTCCTCCACAGGGGTTCATCAGCCCCAGCATTTT
>.|TRBV10-3|TRBJ2-7|.
CAIRGSAGAWVEQYF
TGTGCCATCAGGGGAAGTGCTGGGGCATGGGTCGAGCAGTACTTC
>.|TRBV3-1/TRBV3-2|TRBJ1-6|.
CASSRGGTNSPLHF
TGTGCCAGCAGTAGAGGGGGAACAAATTCACCCCTCCACTTT
>.|TRBV18|TRBJ2-7|TRBD2
CASSPVTGGPYEQYF
TGTGCCAGCTCACCAGTAACGGGAGGGCCTTACGAGCAGTACTTC
>.|TRBV7-9|TRBJ2-1|TRBD1
CASSLVGQGSDEQFF
TGTGCCAGCAGCTTAGTTGGACAGGGTTCTGATGAGCAGTTCTTC
>.|TRBV30|TRBJ2-1|.
CAWSVHTVRVENEQFF
TGTGCCTGGAGTGTCCATACGGTGCGGGTGGAGAATGAGCAGTTCTTC
>.|TRBV5-6|TRBJ1-5|.
CASSFGRGWSVQPQHF
TGTGCCAGCAGCTTCGGTAGGGGATGGTCGGTTCAGCCCCAGCATTTT
>.|TRBV19|TRBJ2-1|TRBD2
CATTMGGRAANEQFF
TGTGCTACTACCATGGGCGGGAGGGCCGCCAATGAGCAGTTCTTC
>.|TRBV7-9|TRBJ2-3|.
CASSLEQGVDTQYF
TGTGCCAGCAGCTTAGAGCAGGGTGTAGATACGCAGTATTTT
>.|TRBV7-6|TRBJ2-7|TRBD2
CASSLGGAGALISYEQYF
TGTGCCAGCAGCTTAGGGGGAGCGGGAGCCCTGATCTCCTACGAGCAGTACTTC
>.|TRBV28|TRBJ1-4|.
CASKGVINEKLFF
TGTGCCAGCAAAGGGGTGATTAATGAAAAACTGTTTTTT
>.|TRBV10-3|TRBJ1-1|.
CAIRRTGTTNTEAFF
TGTGCCATCAGAAGAACAGGGACCACTAACACTGAAGCTTTCTTT
>.|TRBV28|TRBJ1-2|.
CASSFRLGGLYGYTF
TGTGCCAGCAGTTTTCGTCTGGGAGGGCTCTATGGCTACACCTTC
>.|TRBV18|TRBJ2-7|TRBD2
CASGTSGSSYEQYF
TGTGCCAGTGGGACTAGCGGGAGTTCCTACGAGCAGTACTTC
>once|TRBV19|TRBJ2-7|.
CASSIGLMTGSSYEQYF
TGTGCCAGTAGTATTGGACTCATGACGGGAAGCTCCTACGAGCAGTACTTC
>.|TRBV2|TRBJ1-1|TRBD1
CASSVDRAATEAFF
TGTGCCAGCAGTGTTGACAGGGCGGCCACTGAAGCTTTCTTT